This T cell receptor beta chain was documented in a study of blood T cell repertoires in COVID-19. For the study at large: T cells, B-cell-depleted T cells, or PBMCs provided the cDNA or gDNA that served as material.

TCRdb keeps only in-frame clones here, not all; method: immunoSEQ multiplex PCR. Of around 270,000 clones listed, roughly nine tenths are singletons. CDR3 length equals 14 residues. V was clipped by 1 base and J by 6 bases; unmatched bases: 6. Germline CDR1 reads SGHTA; CDR2 reads FQGNSA. This chain links TRBV7-2 with TRBJ2-7; 7 positions agree with TRBD2. Material: peripheral blood. This TCR derives from a man in his forties or fifties who had recovered from COVID-19. CDR3 sequence (DNA): TGTGCCAGCAGCTTAGTTGTCGAGCGGGGCGAGCAGTACTTC. This sequence encodes CASSLVVERGEQYF.